The 3 T cell receptor beta chains in this list originate from one sample, sequenced in a study of blood T cell repertoires in COVID-19 (dated by TCRdb to the early 2020s). The library was obtained by the immunoSEQ multiplex PCR assay. This immuneACCESS table, as held by TCRdb, lists in-frame sequences with V and J called but not all clones. Of the missing ones, under half trace to an unresolved V gene in checked studies; the others have no known cause. Across this sample there are around 320,000 clones, with roughly nine tenths seen only once. Approximately 12% of the sample is taken by the ten largest. Sequencing was carried out using peripheral blood. The receptors were gathered from a woman aged 25-40 years with COVID-19, enrolled during active disease.

The chain carries TRBV7-2 and TRBJ2-4; 12 nucleotides agree with TRBD2. Germline assignment: CDR1 SGHTA and CDR2 FQGNSA. The trim removed 6 bases at V and 3 bases at J, leaving 12 bases unmatched. The CDR3 extends over 18 amino acids. The CDR3 DNA follows: TGTGCCAGCAGGCGGCTAGCGGGGGGGCCTGGTGTCAAAAACATTCAGTACTTC. Translation gives CASRRLAGGPGVKNIQYF.

CDR3 sequence reads: CASSERVAGGYEQYF. DNA of the CDR3: TGTGCCAGCAGTGAAAGGGTAGCGGGGGGCTACGAGCAGTACTTC. V is TRBV6-1 and J is TRBJ2-7; 10 bases align to TRBD2. This CDR3 is 15 amino acids long. V was pared by 2 bases and J by 3 bases, with 4 bases of the junction left unmatched. The germline V gene has CDR1 MNHNS and CDR2 SASEGT.

CDR3 nucleotides: TGTGCCAGCAGTCCCCCCCTCCGGCGGGCCAATGAGCAGTTCTTC. It codes for CASSPPLRRANEQFF. The chain links TRBV28 to TRBJ2-1, with D tentatively TRBD2 (5 bases). The length of the CDR3 is 15 residues. Germline lookup yields CDR1 MDHEN and CDR2 SYDVKM. Trimming took off 5 bases at V and 6 bases at J, with 17 bases between the two ends.